Below, 11 T cell receptor beta chains from the same sample are listed, as sequenced in a study of T cell responses to AZD1222 COVID-19 vaccine. Assay used: immunoSEQ multiplex PCR; TCRdb lists only in-frame clones, some missing. The data contain around 140,000 clones, approximately 91% of them singletons. The material was peripheral blood, obtained 28 days after the second AZD1222 dose. The receptor source for this set is an adult who received the AZD1222 COVID-19 vaccine.

This clone was seen more than once but under ten times. The rearrangement joins TRBV6-4 to TRBJ1-2, with 7 bases aligning to TRBD1. This CDR3 spans 13 amino acids. Trimming cost V 6 bases and J 3 bases; bases outside gene matches: 4. From germline, CDR1 is MRHNA and CDR2 SNTAGT. CDR3 in DNA: TGTGCCAGCAGGGCAGGGGGGGACTATGGCTACACCTTC. This encodes CASRAGGDYGYTF.

V and J are TRBV2 and TRBJ2-1; D tentatively fits TRBD1 or TRBD2 (5 bases each). Per the germline V gene, CDR1 is SNHLY and CDR2 is FYNNEI. V gave up 5 bases and J gave up 3 bases, with 11 bases separating them. The CDR3 length is 14 residues. The CDR3 loop is CASSIEGYYNEQFF. CDR3 nucleotides: TGTGCCAGCAGTATTGAGGGGTACTACAATGAGCAGTTCTTC.

The J gene is TRBJ2-7, the V gene TRBV18; either TRBD1 or TRBD2 may supply D (5 bases each). Trimming cost V 3 bases and J 6 bases, with 18 bases left between them. CDR1 and CDR2 (germline): KGHSH, LQKENI. The CDR3 spans 15 residues. The CDR3 reads CASSPSRVPGREQYF. The CDR3 bases are TGTGCCAGCTCACCCTCCCGGGTCCCGGGGCGCGAGCAGTACTTC.

V usage is TRBV27 and J usage is TRBJ2-1, with D unresolved. The CDR3 totals 16 residues. CDR1 is MNHEY, CDR2 SMNVEV, per germline (reference sequence). Trimming left V 7 bases short and J 0 bases short, with 16 bases between. CDR3 coding DNA: TGTGCCAGCACTCCCCTCGGCGGAAGCTCCTACAATGAGCAGTTCTTC. It codes for CASTPLGGSSYNEQFF.

This clone was observed a single time. The V call is TRBV3-1 (or the pseudogene TRBV3-2), the J call TRBJ1-1; no firm D call. This CDR3 contains 13 residues. With 1 base removed from V and 4 bases from J, the gap between germline ends came to 7 bases. Germline values: CDR1 LGHDT, CDR2 YNNKEL (reference sequence). CDR3 sequence (DNA): TGTGCCAGCAGCCAAGCCTGGGGCACTGAAGCTTTCTTT. This sequence encodes CASSQAWGTEAFF.

The V call is TRBV30, the J call TRBJ1-3; D is uncertain. Germline CDR1 is GTSNPN and CDR2 is SVGIG (reference sequence). CDR3 length: 13 residues. Trimming left V 0 bases short and J 0 bases short, with 3 bases between. CDR3: CAWSVHSGNTIYF. In DNA form, the CDR3 reads TGTGCCTGGAGTGTCCACTCTGGAAACACCATATATTTT.

The chain's CDR3 is CASSQDLEHRGVDGYTF. The CDR3 DNA reads as TGTGCCAGCAGCCAAGATTTGGAACACAGGGGAGTGGATGGCTACACCTTC. V and J are TRBV3-1 (or the pseudogene TRBV3-2) and TRBJ1-2, with 7 bases matching TRBD1. This CDR3 is built from 17 residues. The trim removed 0 bases at V and 6 bases at J, leaving 13 bases unmatched. Germline CDR1 LGHDT, CDR2 YNNKEL (reference sequence).

The rearrangement uses TRBV30 and TRBJ1-2; D is undetermined. The CDR3 is made up of 11 amino acids. CDR1 is GTSNPN, CDR2 SVGIG, per germline (reference sequence). Between the trimmed V and J ends, which lost 7 bases and 6 bases, there was a span of 12 bases. CDR3 sequence: CAFAAADGYTF. The CDR3 DNA follows: TGTGCCTTCGCGGCGGCAGATGGCTACACCTTC. Combining the CDR3 with reference TRBV30 and TRBJ1-2 gives the whole variable domain SQTIHQWPATLVQPVGSPLSLECTVEGTSNPNLYWYRQAAGRGLQLLFYSVGIGQISSEVPQNLSASRPQDRQFILSSKKLLLSDSGFYLCAFAAADGYTFGSGTRLTVV.

The J gene is TRBJ2-1, the V gene TRBV11-3, with D perhaps given as TRBD1 or TRBD2 (5 bases each). CDR1 SGHNT and CDR2 YENEEA come from the germline V gene. Trimming cost V 5 bases and J 9 bases, with 17 bases left between them. The CDR3 is made up of 14 amino acids. CDR3 sequence: CASSPLGEGTEQFF. CDR3 DNA sequence: TGTGCCAGCAGCCCCCTAGGCGAAGGGACTGAGCAGTTCTTC. Based on the CDR3 plus reference TRBV11-3 and TRBJ2-1, the full variable domain is EAGVVQSPRYKIIEKKQPVAFWCNPISGHNTLYWYLQNLGQGPELLIRYENEEAVDDSQLPKDRFSAERLKGVDSTLKIQPAELGDSAVYLCASSPLGEGTEQFFGPGTRLTVL.

The chain combines TRBV6-1 with TRBJ1-3; D call uncertain. Germline V CDR1 and CDR2: MNHNS, SASEGT. The length of the CDR3 is 15 residues. The V and J ends lost 0 bases and 2 bases respectively, with 8 bases between them. The CDR3 nucleotides are TGTGCCAGCAGTGAAGCGCCGGATACTGGAAACACCATATATTTT. Protein sequence: CASSEAPDTGNTIYF.

The rearrangement uses TRBV2 and TRBJ2-1; maybe TRBD2 (6 bases). V lost 2 bases to trimming and J lost 4 bases, with 9 bases between them. Germline CDR1 SNHLY, CDR2 FYNNEI. The length of the CDR3 is 14 residues. CDR3 loop: CASSETGLYNEQFF. CDR3 bases: TGTGCCAGCAGTGAAACGGGACTGTACAATGAGCAGTTCTTC.